This T cell receptor beta chain comes out of a study of OX40 agonist ivuxolimab in advanced cancers. Study background: Age averaged about 60 years (range roughly 23 to 85), and 82.7% were male.

Some clones are missing from TCRdb's copy, which holds only in-frame ones; the method was immunoSEQ multiplex PCR. The sample lists tens of thousands of clones, about 90% seen once, with more than 0.35% in the top ten. Findings and limits, study-wide: Patients with a partial response at 0.1-3.0 mg/kg had among the lowest clonal expansion.

The CDR3 covers 13 residues. The V gene's germline CDR1 is ENHRY and CDR2 SYGVKD. The V gene lost 11 bases and the J gene lost 2 bases, with 15 bases spanning the gap. There are a few counts of this clone. Its antigen remains unidentified. The TCR originated in an adult with an advanced solid tumor such as melanoma, head and neck, liver or kidney cancer. The material was CD4+ or CD8+ T cells sorted from blood, obtained in a trial of the OX40 agonist ivuxolimab. The rearrangement joins TRBV10-3 to TRBJ1-1; D ambiguous. The CDR3 DNA reads TGTGCCGTGACGAATGGGATAAACACTGAAGCTTTCTTT. It codes for CAVTNGINTEAFF.